The following is a TCR beta chain sequence with its context. The antigen remains undetermined. The method was immunoSEQ multiplex PCR; TCRdb's version includes in-frame clones alone and lacks a portion of them. The sample has 440,000 or so clones, about 90% seen once; the top ten hold less than 2%. This record belongs to a study of Ad26.COV2.S vaccination and SARS-CoV-2 variants. General study results and limits: Vaccine recipients showed a spike-specific TCR breadth that was higher than in placebo recipients.

CDR1 MGHRA and CDR2 YSYEKL come from the germline V gene. The CDR3 is 15 amino acids. J was trimmed by 10 bases and V by 4 bases; bases with no gene match: 9. Treatment in this sample: 15 to 20 received Ad26.COV2.S at low or high dose, single or two shots; 5 received placebo; per-sample allocation not given. The investigators took samples on day 63 after the first vaccine or placebo injection. This TCR derives from a person between 18 and 65 years old who received the Ad26.COV2.S COVID-19 vaccine or a placebo. Sequenced here: peripheral blood, sampled in a trial of Ad26.COV2.S vaccine versus placebo. The chain is built from TRBV4-1 and TRBJ1-6; TRBD1 matches at 8 bases. The CDR3 region has the DNA TGCGCCAGCAGCCCCATTGCAGGGGGCAACTCACCCCTCCACTTT. Translated, it gives CASSPIAGGNSPLHF.